This T cell receptor beta chain originates from a study of T-cell reconstitution after alpha-beta-depleted transplantation in children. Unique molecular identifiers were built into the TCRbeta library. TCRdb independently ran MiXCR on the PCR reads; one entry per CDR3 protein. The table has 360,000 or so distinct CDR3 sequences, 20% seen once; the top ten hold over 3.5%. V was pared by 5 bases and J by 2 bases, with 6 bases of the junction left unmatched. The CDR3 has 15 amino acids. Germline V CDR1 and CDR2: MNHEY, SMNVEV (reference sequence). The chain recombines TRBV27 with TRBJ2-1; the match to TRBD1 covers 7 bases. The TCR originated in a human donor who donated a stem cell graft to a child with acute myeloid leukemia. The sequences come from PBMCs from the stem cell graft donor, collected from the stem cell graft. CDR3 nucleotide sequence: TGTGCCAGCAGTCCACGACAGGGTGCCTACAATGAGCAGTTCTTC. Translation gives CASSPRQGAYNEQFF.